This TCR beta chain was documented in a study of blood T cell repertoires in COVID-19. Study in general: COVID-19 samples collected from the United States, Italy and Spain covered acute and convalescent phases.

This table comes from immunoSEQ multiplex PCR, and its TCRdb copy is limited to in-frame clones, with some not included. This sample has about 350,000 clones, with 88% found just once. Enrollees, about 18 to 90 years old, lived in about two dozen US areas. Participant-given clinical history determined each cohort assignment. Each exposed participant met a COVID-19 case in the 2 weeks preceding study entry. Sequencing was carried out using PBMCs or T cells enriched from blood (not recorded which). The TCR originated in a woman aged 25 to 45 who had been exposed to COVID-19.

CDR3 residues: CSVANTYEQYF. The CDR3 DNA follows: TGCAGCGTCGCTAATACCTACGAGCAGTACTTC. This chain joins TRBV29-1 and TRBJ2-7, with D hard to call. The V end was cut by 6 bases, the J end by 2 bases, with 8 bases between. Germline V CDR1 and CDR2: SQVTM, ANQGSEA. This CDR3 is 11 amino acids long.